The 19 T cell receptor beta chains presented below share a single source sample, sequenced in a study of breast tumors, draining lymph nodes, adjacent tissues. One entry per CDR3 protein results from TCRdb running MiXCR on the multiplex PCR reads. The sample holds approximately 140,000 distinct CDR3 sequences, around a third seen once. The lymph nodes were axillary draining lymph nodes from breast cancer patients. Sequencing was carried out using axillary lymph node tissue. The receptors were gathered from a female donor with breast cancer. Some clones in this sample may be carry-over from other donors' samples.

With regard to this clonotype: A single base separates this from a much larger clone, so it may be a read error. The chain carries TRBV27 and TRBJ2-7; 7 nucleotides match TRBD1. Looked up from germline, CDR1 is MNHEY and CDR2 is SMNVEV (reference sequence). The CDR3 has 16 residues. Trimming cost V 5 bases and J 0 bases; bases outside gene matches: 10. As DNA, the CDR3 is TGTGCCAGCAGTCCGACAGGGCGCAAGAGCTCCTACGAGCAGTACTTC. Its protein is CASSPTGRKSSYEQYF.

There are many counts of this clonotype. This rearrangement joins TRBV2 to TRBJ2-1; 7 bases align to TRBD1. CDR3 length equals 14 residues. Looked up from germline, CDR1 is SNHLY and CDR2 is FYNNEI. V was clipped by 7 bases and J by 9 bases; unmatched bases: 12. The CDR3 spells CASTLDRVEGEQFF. The CDR3 DNA reads as TGTGCCAGCACCCTCGACAGGGTTGAAGGTGAGCAGTTCTTC.

This clonotype was counted ten times or more. The chain couples TRBV7-2 to TRBJ1-5; the D gene is possibly TRBD1 (6 bases). Germline V CDR1 and CDR2: SGHTA, FQGNSA. The CDR3 is 15 amino acids. The V end lost 5 bases, the J end lost 4 bases, and 15 bases lay between the germline ends. The CDR3 sequence is CASSRTGLTNQPQHF. In nucleotides, the CDR3 is TGTGCCAGCAGCAGAACAGGGTTAACAAATCAGCCCCAGCATTTT.

The chain is built from TRBV11-2 and TRBJ1-4; maybe TRBD1 (6 bases). The germline V gene has CDR1 SGHAT and CDR2 FQNNGV. V lost 3 bases, J lost 5 bases, and 16 bases lay in between. The CDR3 spans 16 residues. CDR3 in amino acids: CASSFSGTPLNEKLFF. CDR3 bases: TGTGCCAGCAGCTTTTCCGGGACACCACTCAATGAAAAACTGTTTTTT. Combining the CDR3 with reference TRBV11-2 and TRBJ1-4 gives the whole variable domain EAGVAQSPRYKIIEKRQSVAFWCNPISGHATLYWYQQILGQGPKLLIQFQNNGVVDDSQLPKDRFSAERLKGVDSTLKIQPAKLEDSAVYLCASSFSGTPLNEKLFFGSGTQLSVL.

Regarding this clonotype: One junction end does not reproduce the germline sequence, and a read error may be involved. V and J are TRBV7-9 and TRBJ2-7, with TRBD1 as a possible D gene (5 bases). The J call may be incorrect, as the DNA end agrees better with TRBJ2-5. The length of the CDR3 is 20 residues. Germline CDR1 and CDR2: SEHNR and FQNEAQ (reference sequence). This chain's CDR3 is CASSLSSQPSRTFLQETQYF. In nucleotides, the CDR3 is TGCGCCAGCAGCTTATCTTCCCAACCCTCCCGGACATTCCTTCAAGAGACCCAGTACTTC.

This clonotype was counted many times. The chain joins TRBV5-6 to TRBJ1-6; D gene unclear. With 2 bases removed from V and 6 bases from J, the gap between germline ends came to 12 bases. Germline CDR1 reads SGHDT; CDR2 reads YYEEEE. The CDR3 is 15 residues long. The DNA for the CDR3 is TGTGCCAGCAGCTTATCCCCCCCAGTTAATTCACCCCTCCACTTT. This codes for CASSLSPPVNSPLHF.

This clonotype was seen many times. The CDR3 loop reads CASSLTGRYNQPQHF. DNA of the CDR3: TGTGCCAGCAGCTTAACAGGGAGGTACAATCAGCCCCAGCATTTT. The chain has TRBV7-2 and TRBJ1-5; TRBD1 might be the D (6 bases). The germline gives CDR1 SGHTA, CDR2 FQGNSA. The V end was cut by 2 bases, the J end by 3 bases, with 11 bases between. The CDR3 runs to 15 residues.

This clonotype was seen at least ten times. The chain joins TRBV10-3 to TRBJ1-2; unclear D gene. Per the germline V gene, CDR1 is ENHRY and CDR2 is SYGVKD. The V and J ends lost 7 bases and 6 bases respectively, with 18 bases between them. The CDR3 is 14 residues long. The CDR3 reads CAITVDPSRDGYTF. The CDR3 coding sequence is TGTGCCATCACGGTCGACCCAAGTCGAGATGGCTACACCTTC.

The rearrangement links TRBV20-1 to TRBJ1-1, with TRBD1 matching over 7 bases. This CDR3 comprises 15 residues. The germline V gene encodes CDR1 DFQATT and CDR2 SNEGSKA (reference sequence). V lost 6 bases, J lost 4 bases, and 14 bases stayed unmatched. CDR3 nucleotide sequence: TGCAGTGCCAGACCGGGACAGCGCCAACGCACTGAAGCTTTCTTT. This gives the protein CSARPGQRQRTEAFF.

On this clonotype itself: Being one base from a much bigger clone, this may be a read error. The conserved closing phenylalanine or tryptophan is absent in this CDR3, likely reflecting a read error. The chain is built from TRBV6-6 and TRBJ1-2; 7 bases are a match to TRBD1. Germline CDR1 and CDR2: MNHNY and SVGAGI (reference sequence). The CDR3 is 15 residues long. V was clipped by 6 bases and J by 2 bases; unmatched bases: 9. CDR3 residues: CASRAAGTENYGYTL. As DNA, the CDR3 is TGTGCCAGCAGGGCCGCCGGGACAGAAAACTATGGCTACACCCTC.

There are many counts of this clonotype. J is TRBJ1-2 and V is TRBV7-2, with D hard to call. CDR1 and CDR2 (germline): SGHTA, FQGNSA. The V end was cut by 7 bases, the J end by 4 bases, with 16 bases between. This CDR3 contains 14 residues. Here the CDR3 reads CASTWTGSTYGYTF. The CDR3 DNA follows: TGTGCCAGCACCTGGACGGGGTCGACCTATGGCTACACCTTC.

This clonotype was seen ten or more times. The chain is built from TRBV29-1 and TRBJ1-2; 8 bases are shared with TRBD1. Germline V lookup: CDR1 SQVTM, CDR2 ANQGSEA. J was trimmed by 2 bases and V by 4 bases; bases with no gene match: 3. The CDR3 covers 13 residues. This CDR3 reads CSVGTGKNYGYTF. CDR3 in DNA: TGCAGCGTTGGGACAGGGAAGAACTATGGCTACACCTTC.

CDR3 region: CASTGDSAYNEQFF. The DNA of the CDR3 is TGTGCCAGCACCGGAGACAGTGCATACAATGAGCAGTTCTTC. V usage is TRBV7-2 and J usage is TRBJ2-1; tentative D call: TRBD1 (5 bases). Trimming cost V 7 bases and J 4 bases, with 14 bases left between them. CDR3 length: 14 residues. Germline CDR1 reads SGHTA; CDR2 reads FQGNSA.

This clonotype was recorded many times. The genes are TRBV7-6 and TRBJ2-1; possible D gene TRBD2, 6 bases. From germline, CDR1 is SGHVS and CDR2 FNYEAQ. The CDR3 has 15 amino acids. V gave up 3 bases and J gave up 2 bases, with 11 bases separating them. CDR3: CASSLSIAAYNEQFF. CDR3 DNA: TGTGCCAGCAGCTTGAGCATAGCGGCCTACAATGAGCAGTTCTTC.

The gene calls are TRBV12-3 or TRBV12-4 and TRBJ2-5; D might be TRBD1 (8 bases). This CDR3 comprises 13 residues. V was pared by 7 bases and J by 5 bases, with 14 bases between. The CDR3 loop is CASTLQGGETQYF. DNA for the CDR3: TGTGCCAGCACCCTACAGGGGGGGGAGACCCAGTACTTC.

This clonotype has ten or more counts. The chain recombines TRBV6-6 with TRBJ2-2; D uncertain. The V gene lost 6 bases and the J gene lost 1 base, with 6 bases spanning the gap. Germline-derived CDR1 and CDR2 are MNHNY and SVGAGI (reference sequence). This CDR3 has 13 amino acids. The CDR3 coding sequence is TGTGCCAGCAGACAGAGGAACACCGGGGAGCTGTTTTTT. Protein product: CASRQRNTGELFF.

This clonotype has a count of ten or more. This chain connects TRBV2 to TRBJ2-1; TRBD2 matches 10 bases. The CDR3 loop spans 14 amino acids. Germline V gene data show CDR1 as SNHLY and CDR2 as FYNNEI. The V gene end was trimmed by 10 bases and the J gene end by 8 bases; junction bases not matched to a gene: 11. CDR3 protein: CANLGTSERHEQFF. The CDR3 DNA sequence: TGTGCCAACCTCGGGACTAGCGAGCGGCATGAGCAGTTCTTC. The whole variable domain, remainder taken from reference TRBV2 and TRBJ2-1, is EPEVTQTPSHQVTQMGQEVILRCVPISNHLYFYWYRQILGQKVEFLVSFYNNEISEKSEIFDDQFSVERPDGSNFTLKIRSTKLEDSAMYFCANLGTSERHEQFFGPGTRLTVL.

This clonotype was counted many times. The J gene is TRBJ1-2, the V gene TRBV29-1; D gene ambiguous. CDR1 is SQVTM, CDR2 ANQGSEA, per germline. Trimming pared 1 base from V and 9 bases from J, leaving 9 bases between. The CDR3 loop spans 11 amino acids. CDR3 region: CSVEGEWSYTF. CDR3 nucleotides: TGCAGCGTTGAAGGGGAATGGAGCTACACCTTC.

This clonotype was counted at least ten times. The chain links TRBV7-2 to TRBJ1-2; TRBD1 matches 8 bases. Germline CDR1 is SGHTA and CDR2 is FQGNSA. The junction had 0 bases not matched to a gene; V was cut back by 1 base and J by 2 bases. The CDR3 has 14 amino acids. The CDR3 region has the DNA TGTGCCAGCAGCTTAGGGACAGGGAACTATGGCTACACCTTC. Translation: CASSLGTGNYGYTF.